Below, 12 T cell receptor beta chains from the same sample are listed, as sequenced in a study of brain T cells in children with intractable seizures. Time point defined: blood from clinic visit 5 months post-surgery; TSC patient then seizure free. Clones were sequenced by immunoSEQ multiplex PCR, and TCRdb holds only the in-frame ones, with some missing. The data contain hundreds of thousands of clones, about 93% of them singletons. The sample here was peripheral blood, taken more than 4 months after surgery. These receptors came from a boy under three years old with tuberous sclerosis and intractable seizures.

A note on this clone: Its ends do not fully match the called genes, so a read error is possible. This chain uses TRBV7-7 with TRBJ2-1; 8 bases match TRBD1. The CDR3 sequence is 15 residues long. The V gene's germline CDR1 is SSHAT and CDR2 FNYEAQ (reference sequence). CDR3 bases: TGTGCTAGCAGCATTGGACAGGGCTCCTACAATGAGCAGTTCTTC. This sequence encodes CASSIGQGSYNEQFF. Variable domain in full (rest from reference TRBV7-7 and TRBJ2-1): GAGVSQSPRYKVTKRGQDVTLRCDPISSHATLYWYQQALGQGPEFLTYFNYEAQPDKSGLPSDRFSAERPEGSISTLTIQRTEQRDSAMYRCASSIGQGSYNEQFFGPGTRLTVL.

The V gene is TRBV6-5, the J gene TRBJ1-1; D is perhaps TRBD1 (5 bases). Germline CDR1 MNHEY, CDR2 SVGAGI. The CDR3 runs to 14 residues. Trimming stripped 1 base from V and 5 bases from J, with 11 bases between. CDR3 sequence: CASSYFNGGTEAFF. In DNA form, the CDR3 reads TGTGCCAGCAGTTACTTTAATGGGGGTACTGAAGCTTTCTTT.

J is TRBJ2-3 and V is TRBV7-6; 7 positions agree with TRBD2. The CDR3 runs 16 residues. Germline CDR1 reads SGHVS; CDR2 reads FNYEAQ. J lost 2 bases, V lost 5 bases, and 10 bases had no gene match. The CDR3 DNA reads TGTGCCAGCAGCCCCACGGTACGGGAGGACACAGATACGCAGTATTTT. Translating it yields CASSPTVREDTDTQYF.

The rearrangement uses TRBV6-4 and TRBJ2-1; D uncertain. Trimming cost V 6 bases and J 8 bases, with 14 bases left between them. The CDR3 length is 13 residues. Germline V gene sequence: CDR1 MRHNA, CDR2 SNTAGT. CDR3 sequence (DNA): TGTGCCAGCAGCGACGGATACCGGGATGAGCAGTTCTTC. Protein product: CASSDGYRDEQFF.

This chain connects TRBV4-2 to TRBJ2-3; the match to TRBD2 covers 9 bases. The CDR3 runs to 22 residues. V lost 1 base, J lost 1 base, and 21 bases stayed unmatched. Germline loops: CDR1 LGHNA, CDR2 YNFKEQ. Here the CDR3 DNA reads TGTGCCAGCAGCCAAGGTCTAGGAACAGCGGGGGGTCACCGGGCTGGCACAGATACGCAGTATTTT. Its translation: CASSQGLGTAGGHRAGTDTQYF.

This clone was detected once. The chain is built from TRBV6-5 and TRBJ1-3; TRBD1 is a possible D gene (5 bases). The CDR3 is 13 amino acids. Germline CDR1 MNHEY, CDR2 SVGAGI. With 4 bases removed from V and 2 bases from J, the gap between germline ends came to 6 bases. CDR3 sequence: CASSFRAGNTIYF. The CDR3 DNA reads TGTGCCAGCAGTTTCAGGGCTGGAAACACCATATATTTT.

This clone was recorded only once. This chain joins TRBV30 and TRBJ1-1; D may be TRBD1 (5 bases). This CDR3 has 15 residues. CDR1 is GTSNPN, CDR2 SVGIG, per germline (reference sequence). Deletions cut 2 bases from V and 1 base from J, with 14 bases between. The CDR3 loop reads CAWSREGAKNTEAFF. The CDR3 bases are TGTGCCTGGAGTCGTGAAGGGGCGAAGAACACTGAAGCTTTCTTT.

The chain joins TRBV10-3 to TRBJ2-3; D ambiguous. The CDR3 length is 17 residues. Germline loops: CDR1 ENHRY, CDR2 SYGVKD. V was shortened by 5 bases and J by 0 bases, with 18 bases between the two germline ends. The DNA of the CDR3 is TGTGCCATCAGTTGGCCGACGGACCGGTGGAGCACAGATACGCAGTATTTT. Translated, it gives CAISWPTDRWSTDTQYF.

The chain combines TRBV7-6 with TRBJ2-5, with TRBD2 matching over 8 bases. CDR1 and CDR2 (germline): SGHVS, FNYEAQ. Trimming removed 4 bases from V and 3 bases from J; junction bases left unmatched: 10. The CDR3 sequence is 16 residues long. The DNA of the CDR3 is TGTGCCAGCAGCTCCTTAGCGGGAAGCTCCAAAGAGACCCAGTACTTC. This codes for CASSSLAGSSKETQYF.

To note about this clone: This sample also contains other DNA sequences that code for the same CDR3. V gene TRBV5-1 combines with J gene TRBJ2-7; 8 nucleotides match TRBD2. Germline CDR1 and CDR2: SGHRS and YFSETQ. The CDR3 sequence is 15 residues long. The trim removed 0 bases at V and 0 bases at J, leaving 2 bases unmatched. This chain's CDR3 is CASSLGSGSSYEQYF. As DNA, the CDR3 is TGCGCCAGCAGCTTGGGCAGCGGGAGCTCCTACGAGCAGTACTTC.

The chain couples TRBV11-3 to TRBJ2-1, with 10 bases aligning to TRBD2. The length of the CDR3 is 17 residues. V dropped 5 bases and J dropped 0; count of bases not matched to a gene: 7. In germline, CDR1 is SGHNT, CDR2 YENEEA. The CDR3 nucleotides read TGTGCCAGCAGCCAGCATAGCGGGAGGTTCTCCTACAATGAGCAGTTCTTC. Protein sequence: CASSQHSGRFSYNEQFF.

This clone was recorded once. V and J are TRBV7-9 and TRBJ1-2, with no clear D. V lost 3 bases to trimming and J lost 3 bases, with 11 bases between them. The germline CDR1 and CDR2 sequences are SEHNR and FQNEAQ (reference sequence). The CDR3 sequence is 14 residues long. The CDR3 DNA follows: TGTGCCAGCAGCTTCCAGGAGTCGTACTATGGCTACACCTTC. Amino acids: CASSFQESYYGYTF.